Below are 32 T cell receptor beta chains sequenced from a single sample in a study of cytomegalovirus exposure and HLA in healthy donors. PCR used 60 Vbeta primers and 13 Jbeta primers. TCRdb's copy holds only in-frame clones and misses some; the assay was immunoSEQ multiplex PCR. The sample includes about 130,000 clones, 80% to 90% seen only once; the top ten take roughly 3.7%. Sequencing was done on a sample of PBMCs. The receptors derive from a middle-aged woman in good health and CMV-seropositive.

The chain recombines TRBV30 with TRBJ1-1; D is uncertain. The length of the CDR3 is 14 residues. Germline assignment: CDR1 GTSNPN and CDR2 SVGIG (reference sequence). V was pared by 5 bases and J by 0 bases, with 13 bases between. DNA for the CDR3: TGTGCCTGGGTGGAGGAGTACATGAACACTGAAGCTTTCTTT. Translating it yields CAWVEEYMNTEAFF.

The V gene is TRBV28, the J gene TRBJ2-5, with 8 bases lining up with TRBD2. This CDR3 region has 17 residues. V trimming: 3 bases; J trimming: 4 bases; junction bases outside the gene matches: 13. CDR1 and CDR2 (germline): MDHEN, SYDVKM. CDR3 coding DNA: TGTGCCAGCAGTTTCAGGATCCAGCGGGAGTTTGGAGAGACCCAGTACTTC. This encodes CASSFRIQREFGETQYF. Looking up the rest from reference TRBV28 and TRBJ2-5 gives the full variable domain: DVKVTQSSRYLVKRTGEKVFLECVQDMDHENMFWYRQDPGLGLRLIYFSYDVKMKEKGDIPEGYSVSREKKERFSLILESASTNQTSMYLCASSFRIQREFGETQYFGPGTRLLVL.

V usage is TRBV30 and J usage is TRBJ2-1, with D tentatively TRBD2 (6 bases). Trimming removed 2 bases at V and 1 base at J, with 12 bases between. CDR1 is GTSNPN, CDR2 SVGIG, per germline (reference sequence). This CDR3 is 15 amino acids long. CDR3 DNA sequence: TGTGCCTGGAGTCATAGCGGCGGTTCCTACAATGAGCAGTTCTTC. It codes for CAWSHSGGSYNEQFF.

The chain joins TRBV19 to TRBJ1-1; D call uncertain. CDR3 length equals 14 residues. V dropped 2 bases and J dropped 4 bases, with 11 bases sitting between them. CDR1 is LNHDA, CDR2 SQIVND, per germline (reference sequence). CDR3 sequence: CASSILGSGTEAFF. The DNA for the CDR3 is TGTGCCAGTAGTATACTGGGTTCAGGCACTGAAGCTTTCTTT.

This chain connects TRBV27 to TRBJ2-5; D is uncertain. The CDR3 spans 13 residues. Germline assignment: CDR1 MNHEY and CDR2 SMNVEV (reference sequence). V was shortened by 1 base and J by 0 bases, with 3 bases between the two germline ends. This chain's CDR3 is CASSLFNQETQYF. The CDR3 DNA follows: TGTGCCAGCAGTTTATTTAACCAAGAGACCCAGTACTTC.

The CDR3 DNA follows: TGTGCCAGCTCACCCCCCGGAGGGGACACCGGGGAGCTGTTTTTT. This encodes CASSPPGGDTGELFF. The chain is built from TRBV18 and TRBJ2-2; weak D call: TRBD2 (6 bases). Per the germline V gene, CDR1 is KGHSH and CDR2 is LQKENI. The V gene lost 3 bases and the J gene lost 3 bases, with 11 bases spanning the gap. This CDR3 comprises 15 residues. Supplemented by reference TRBV18 and TRBJ2-2, the full variable domain reads NAGVMQNPRHLVRRRGQEARLRCSPMKGHSHVYWYRQLPEEGLKFMVYLQKENIIDESGMPKERFSAEFPKEGPSILRIQQVVRGDSAAYFCASSPPGGDTGELFFGEGSRLTVL.

The J gene is TRBJ2-7, the V gene TRBV9; TRBD2 matches 7 bases. Germline V lookup: CDR1 SGDLS, CDR2 YYNGEE. The CDR3 spans 13 residues. With 5 bases clipped from V and 5 bases from J, the junction kept 7 bases outside the gene matches. The DNA for the CDR3 is TGTGCCAGCAGGGGGGGAGGGCGGAACGAGCAGTACTTC. This sequence encodes CASRGGGRNEQYF.

This clone showed up just a few times. The chain joins TRBV5-1 to TRBJ1-5; 10 bases are a match to TRBD1. This CDR3 is built from 16 residues. Germline-derived CDR1 and CDR2 are SGHRS and YFSETQ. J lost 4 bases, V lost 5 bases, and 9 bases had no gene match. The CDR3 sequence: CASRPGTGDPNQPQHF. In DNA, the CDR3 is TGCGCCAGCAGACCCGGGACAGGGGACCCGAATCAGCCCCAGCATTTT.

V and J are TRBV7-3 and TRBJ2-1, with 7 bases fitting TRBD2. Germline V gene sequence: CDR1 SGHTA, CDR2 FQGTGA. J was trimmed by 7 bases and V by 4 bases; bases with no gene match: 10. The CDR3 has 15 residues. The CDR3 bases are TGTGCCAGCAGCTCCGTCGGCGGGAGTGATAATGAGCAGTTCTTC. This encodes CASSSVGGSDNEQFF.

This chain joins TRBV10-2 and TRBJ2-5; D unresolved. The closer fit of TRBJ2-7 to the DNA end suggests the J call may be wrong. The V gene's germline CDR1 is WSHSY and CDR2 SAAADI. The CDR3 totals 13 residues. The CDR3 coding sequence is TGCGCCAGCAGAGATCCTCTCCGTTACGAGCAGTACTTC. Translating gives CASRDPLRYEQYF.

This chain uses TRBV11-2 with TRBJ2-7, with a possible D match to TRBD2 (5 bases). The ends were cut back, 5 bases at V and 1 base at J, with 9 bases in the middle. This CDR3 has 13 residues. CDR1 is SGHAT and CDR2 is FQNNGV in the germline V gene. This chain's CDR3 is CASSRTFSYEQYF. In DNA form, the CDR3 reads TGTGCCAGCAGCCGGACTTTTTCCTACGAGCAGTACTTC.

The chain carries TRBV7-9 and TRBJ2-7, with D perhaps matching TRBD1 (6 bases). The CDR3 covers 14 residues. V was pared by 7 bases and J by 5 bases, with 18 bases between. The germline V gene has CDR1 SEHNR and CDR2 FQNEAQ (reference sequence). CDR3 DNA sequence: TGTGCCAGCACCAAACCGGACAGTCGGCACGAGCAGTACTTC. Protein sequence: CASTKPDSRHEQYF.

The rearrangement uses TRBV5-8 and TRBJ1-4; TRBD1 agrees at 7 bases. CDR3 length: 14 residues. In germline, CDR1 is SGHTS, CDR2 YDEGEE. V trimming: 0 bases; J trimming: 8 bases; junction bases outside the gene matches: 4. The CDR3 DNA reads as TGTGCCAGCAGCTTGGAGGGGGCTAGAGAAAAACTGTTTTTT. Its translation is CASSLEGAREKLFF.

The chain employs TRBV7-9 and TRBJ2-2, with TRBD2 matching 8 bases. The J segment lost 4 bases and the V segment lost 8 bases, leaving 9 bases of the junction unmatched. CDR1 is SEHNR and CDR2 is FQNEAQ in the germline V gene (reference sequence). The CDR3 has 15 amino acids. The CDR3 DNA follows: TGTGCCAGCGGAATTAAAGCGGGAGCCACCGGGGAGCTGTTTTTT. It translates to CASGIKAGATGELFF.

V gene TRBV5-6 combines with J gene TRBJ1-2, with 7 bases lining up with TRBD1. Germline trimming cut 4 bases from V and 3 bases from J; bases unmatched to any gene: 3. Germline values: CDR1 SGHDT, CDR2 YYEEEE. The CDR3 is made up of 13 amino acids. Here the CDR3 reads CASSRGTDYGYTF. CDR3 sequence (DNA): TGTGCCAGCAGCCGAGGGACAGACTATGGCTACACCTTC. The whole variable domain, remainder taken from reference TRBV5-6 and TRBJ1-2, is DAGVTQSPTHLIKTRGQQVTLRCSPKSGHDTVSWYQQALGQGPQFIFQYYEEEERQRGNFPDRFSGHQFPNYSSELNVNALLLGDSALYLCASSRGTDYGYTFGSGTRLTVV.

The rearrangement uses TRBV28 and TRBJ1-2; no reliable D call. Deletions cut 4 bases from V and 7 bases from J, with 19 bases between. The CDR3 covers 15 residues. Germline loops: CDR1 MDHEN, CDR2 SYDVKM. CDR3 loop: CASSSSRPQICGYTF. The CDR3 nucleotides are TGTGCCAGCAGTTCATCGCGCCCCCAAATATGTGGCTACACCTTC.

This clone has just a few counts. CDR3 region: CASSQENGSPYNEQFF. CDR3 bases: TGTGCCAGCAGCCAAGAGAACGGGAGTCCCTACAATGAGCAGTTCTTC. The V gene is TRBV4-2, the J gene TRBJ2-1, with D maybe TRBD2 (6 bases). V lost 0 bases and J 2 bases, leaving 11 bases between the germline ends. The CDR3 spans 16 residues. Per the germline V gene, CDR1 is LGHNA and CDR2 is YNFKEQ.

This clone has a single count. J is TRBJ1-1 and V is TRBV5-1; D is unclear. This CDR3 contains 13 residues. Germline loops: CDR1 SGHRS, CDR2 YFSETQ. The V end was cut by 0 bases, the J end by 5 bases, with 8 bases between. CDR3 sequence reads: CASSLGQATEAFF. In DNA, the CDR3 is TGCGCCAGCAGCTTGGGCCAGGCGACTGAAGCTTTCTTT.

The chain recombines TRBV9 with TRBJ2-3; a weak D match, TRBD2 (5 bases). CDR1 is SGDLS and CDR2 is YYNGEE in the germline V gene. The CDR3 covers 14 residues. The V end was cut by 3 bases, the J end by 2 bases, with 10 bases between. The CDR3 region is CASSAGINTDTQYF. In DNA form, the CDR3 reads TGTGCCAGCAGCGCCGGGATTAACACAGATACGCAGTATTTT.

In its sample, this clone was seen once. V usage is TRBV29-1 and J usage is TRBJ1-2, with D tentatively TRBD1 (6 bases). This CDR3 region has 13 residues. Trimming removed 8 bases from V and 7 bases from J, with 20 bases in between. CDR1 is SQVTM and CDR2 is ANQGSEA in the germline V gene. This CDR3 is CSLYRTDLSGYTF. The CDR3 bases are TGCAGCCTCTACCGGACAGACCTCTCTGGCTACACCTTC.

The chain couples TRBV28 to TRBJ1-2; D unresolved. Germline CDR1 MDHEN, CDR2 SYDVKM. The V end was cut by 2 bases, the J end by 2 bases, with 12 bases between. The CDR3 contains 15 residues. The CDR3 sequence: CASSLGGARNYGYTF. The CDR3, as DNA: TGTGCCAGCAGTTTAGGAGGTGCAAGGAACTATGGCTACACCTTC.

The V and J genes are TRBV6-6 and TRBJ2-7, with D perhaps TRBD2 (5 bases). Germline CDR1 MNHNY, CDR2 SVGAGI (reference sequence). V was pared by 4 bases and J by 3 bases, with 13 bases between. CDR3 length: 14 amino acids. The CDR3 is CASSSTLGDYEQYF. The DNA for the CDR3 is TGTGCCAGCAGTTCAACACTCGGGGACTACGAGCAGTACTTC.

This clone was seen more than once but under ten times. The sample holds other DNA sequences that translate to the same CDR3. Written as DNA, the CDR3 is TGTGCCAGCAGTTTATCGGCTGGGGCCTGGAGTGAGCAGTTCTTC. Translated: CASSLSAGAWSEQFF. The V and J genes are TRBV27 and TRBJ2-1; weak D call: TRBD1 (5 bases). CDR1 and CDR2 (germline): MNHEY, SMNVEV (reference sequence). Trimming pared 0 bases from V and 9 bases from J, leaving 15 bases between. The CDR3 runs 15 residues.

The chain has TRBV5-1 and TRBJ2-1; 8 bases are a match to TRBD2. Germline assignment: CDR1 SGHRS and CDR2 YFSETQ. After removal of 6 bases from V and 4 bases from J, the junction contained 21 bases not matched to a gene. The CDR3 runs to 19 residues. As DNA, the CDR3 is TGCGCCAGCATGTCTAGAGGACTAGCCGGGGCCGGAACGTACAATGAGCAGTTCTTC. Its translation is CASMSRGLAGAGTYNEQFF. The full variable domain, in which reference TRBV5-1 and TRBJ2-1 provide the parts outside the CDR3, is KAGVTQTPRYLIKTRGQQVTLSCSPISGHRSVSWYQQTPGQGLQFLFEYFSETQRNKGNFPGRFSGRQFSNSRSEMNVSTLELGDSALYLCASMSRGLAGAGTYNEQFFGPGTRLTVL.

This clone was observed a handful of times. The chain recombines TRBV11-3 with TRBJ1-2, with 9 bases identical to TRBD1. CDR1 is SGHNT, CDR2 YENEEA, per germline. The CDR3 consists of 14 residues. The V gene end was trimmed by 6 bases and the J gene end by 3 bases; junction bases not matched to a gene: 5. In nucleotides, the CDR3 is TGTGCCAGCAGTCGGACAGGGGTGGACTATGGCTACACCTTC. Amino acids: CASSRTGVDYGYTF. Drawing the rest from reference TRBV11-3 and TRBJ1-2, the complete variable domain is EAGVVQSPRYKIIEKKQPVAFWCNPISGHNTLYWYLQNLGQGPELLIRYENEEAVDDSQLPKDRFSAERLKGVDSTLKIQPAELGDSAVYLCASSRTGVDYGYTFGSGTRLTVV.

In this sample, this clone turned up a few times. The chain recombines TRBV27 with TRBJ2-1, with 7 nucleotides matching TRBD2. Trimming took 8 bases from V and 3 from J; bases not matched to a gene: 1. The CDR3 has 12 amino acids. Germline V lookup: CDR1 MNHEY, CDR2 SMNVEV (reference sequence). Here the CDR3 reads CASQRDYNEQFF. The CDR3 region has the DNA TGTGCCAGCCAGCGGGACTACAATGAGCAGTTCTTC.

A single count supports this clone. The chain joins TRBV5-4 to TRBJ2-7, with D perhaps matching TRBD1 (6 bases). The V gene lost 4 bases and the J gene lost 1 base, with 12 bases spanning the gap. Germline CDR1 is SGHNT and CDR2 is YYREEE (reference sequence). The CDR3 contains 14 residues. The CDR3 DNA reads TGTGCCAGCAGCAGGACAGATGGTTCCTACGAGCAGTACTTC. Protein sequence: CASSRTDGSYEQYF.

The chain is built from TRBV2 and TRBJ2-7; maybe TRBD1 (5 bases). Germline V gene lookup returns CDR1 SNHLY and CDR2 FYNNEI. The CDR3 totals 13 residues. V dropped 4 bases and J dropped 6 bases, with 13 bases sitting between them. The DNA for the CDR3 is TGTGCCAGCAGTGCTCAGGGAATGGGCGAGCAGTACTTC. It specifies CASSAQGMGEQYF.

This clone showed up just once. The chain uses TRBV7-2 and TRBJ2-7, with TRBD2 matching 8 bases. From germline, CDR1 is SGHTA and CDR2 FQGNSA. Trimming removed 1 base from V and 2 bases from J; junction bases left unmatched: 7. The CDR3 extends over 16 amino acids. The CDR3 region is CASSLELAVLTYEQYF. The CDR3 DNA is TGTGCCAGCAGCTTAGAACTAGCGGTTCTAACCTACGAGCAGTACTTC.

This chain uses TRBV5-4 with TRBJ2-6; no firm D call. The CDR3 spans 16 residues. V gave up 1 base and J gave up 2 bases, with 10 bases separating them. Germline V lookup: CDR1 SGHNT, CDR2 YYREEE (reference sequence). Here the CDR3 reads CASSLNSEAGANVLTF. The DNA of the CDR3 is TGTGCCAGCAGCTTGAACTCCGAGGCTGGGGCCAACGTCCTGACTTTC.

This clone showed up just a few times. The chain combines TRBV30 with TRBJ1-1; unclear D gene. Germline assignment: CDR1 GTSNPN and CDR2 SVGIG (reference sequence). This CDR3 is built from 12 residues. Trimming took off 2 bases at V and 5 bases at J, with 9 bases between the two ends. The CDR3 protein is CAWSPIRTEAFF. CDR3 bases: TGTGCCTGGAGTCCGATACGGACTGAAGCTTTCTTT. Variable domain in full (rest from reference TRBV30 and TRBJ1-1): SQTIHQWPATLVQPVGSPLSLECTVEGTSNPNLYWYRQAAGRGLQLLFYSVGIGQISSEVPQNLSASRPQDRQFILSSKKLLLSDSGFYLCAWSPIRTEAFFGQGTRLTVV.

The chain uses TRBV7-9 and TRBJ1-1, with D perhaps TRBD1 (6 bases). The V gene's germline CDR1 is SEHNR and CDR2 FQNEAQ (reference sequence). The CDR3 is 12 residues long. V dropped 4 bases and J dropped 6 bases, with 9 bases sitting between them. CDR3 nucleotide sequence: TGTGCCAGCAGCTATGGGACACCTGAAGCTTTCTTT. The encoded protein is CASSYGTPEAFF.